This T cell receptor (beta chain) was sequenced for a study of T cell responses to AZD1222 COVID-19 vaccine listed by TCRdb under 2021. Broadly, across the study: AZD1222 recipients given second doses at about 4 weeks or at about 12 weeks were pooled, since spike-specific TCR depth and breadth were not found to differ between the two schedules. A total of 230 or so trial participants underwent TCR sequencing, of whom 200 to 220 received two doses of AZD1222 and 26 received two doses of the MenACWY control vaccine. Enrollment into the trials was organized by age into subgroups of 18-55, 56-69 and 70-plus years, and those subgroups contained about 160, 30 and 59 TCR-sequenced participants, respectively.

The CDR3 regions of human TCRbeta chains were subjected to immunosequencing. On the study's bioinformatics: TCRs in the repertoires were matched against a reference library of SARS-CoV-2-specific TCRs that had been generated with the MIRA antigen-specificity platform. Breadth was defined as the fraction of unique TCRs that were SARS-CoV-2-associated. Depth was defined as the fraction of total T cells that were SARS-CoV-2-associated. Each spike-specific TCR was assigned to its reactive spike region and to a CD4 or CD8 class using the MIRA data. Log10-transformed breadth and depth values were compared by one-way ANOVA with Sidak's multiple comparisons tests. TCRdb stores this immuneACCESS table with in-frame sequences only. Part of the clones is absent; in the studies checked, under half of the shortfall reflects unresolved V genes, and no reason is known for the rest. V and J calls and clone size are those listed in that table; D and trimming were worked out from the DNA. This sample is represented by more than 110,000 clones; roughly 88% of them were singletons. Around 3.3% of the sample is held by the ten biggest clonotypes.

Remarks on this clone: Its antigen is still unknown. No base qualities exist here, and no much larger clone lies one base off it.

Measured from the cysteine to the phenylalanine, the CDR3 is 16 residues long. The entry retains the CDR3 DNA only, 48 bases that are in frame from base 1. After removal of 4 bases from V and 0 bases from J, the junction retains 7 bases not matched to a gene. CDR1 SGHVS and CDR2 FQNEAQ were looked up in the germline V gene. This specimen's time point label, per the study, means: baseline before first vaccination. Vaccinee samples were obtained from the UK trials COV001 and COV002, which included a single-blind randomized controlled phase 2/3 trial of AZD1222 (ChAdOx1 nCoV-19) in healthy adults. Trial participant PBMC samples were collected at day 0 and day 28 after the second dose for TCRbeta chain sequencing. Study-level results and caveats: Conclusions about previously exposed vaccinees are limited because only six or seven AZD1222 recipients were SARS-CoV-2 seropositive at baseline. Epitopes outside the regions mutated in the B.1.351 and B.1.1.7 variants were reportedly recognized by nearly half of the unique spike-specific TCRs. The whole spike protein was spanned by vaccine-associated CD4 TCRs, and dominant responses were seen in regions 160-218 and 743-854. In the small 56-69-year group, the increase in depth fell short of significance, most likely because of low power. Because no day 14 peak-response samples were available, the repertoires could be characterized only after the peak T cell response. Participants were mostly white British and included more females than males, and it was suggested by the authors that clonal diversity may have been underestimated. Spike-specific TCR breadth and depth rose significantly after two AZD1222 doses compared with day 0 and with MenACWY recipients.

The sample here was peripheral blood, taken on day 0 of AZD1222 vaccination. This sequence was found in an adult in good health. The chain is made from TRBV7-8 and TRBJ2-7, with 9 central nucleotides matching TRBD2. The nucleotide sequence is TGTGCCAGCAGCTCAAGAAGACTAGCGGCCTCCTACGAGCAGTACTTC. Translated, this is CASSSRRLAASYEQYF.